These 17 T cell receptor beta chains share one sample of origin, sequenced in a study of blood T cell repertoires in COVID-19. Produced via immunoSEQ multiplex PCR; TCRdb's table is partial and in-frame only. The sample has tens of thousands of clones, around 90% seen once. The material sequenced was peripheral blood. The receptor source for this set is a woman at least 80 years old with active or convalescent COVID-19.

J is TRBJ1-1 and V is TRBV9; no definite D call. The CDR3 runs 12 residues. V lost 4 bases, J lost 10 bases, and 14 bases lay in between. CDR1 is SGDLS and CDR2 is YYNGEE in the germline V gene. The CDR3 DNA is TGTGCCAGCAGCAGAGTGGAGGAGATAGCTTTCTTT. This translates into CASSRVEEIAFF.

The chain links TRBV2 to TRBJ2-7; 8 nucleotides line up with TRBD1. Germline CDR1 reads SNHLY; CDR2 reads FYNNEI. The CDR3 has 14 amino acids. V shed 6 bases and J 5 bases; nucleotides not matched to a gene: 9. The CDR3 DNA reads as TGTGCCAGCAGCCTATCAGGGGGCAGGGACGAGCAGTACTTC. Its protein is CASSLSGGRDEQYF. The whole variable domain, remainder taken from reference TRBV2 and TRBJ2-7, is EPEVTQTPSHQVTQMGQEVILRCVPISNHLYFYWYRQILGQKVEFLVSFYNNEISEKSEIFDDQFSVERPDGSNFTLKIRSTKLEDSAMYFCASSLSGGRDEQYFGPGTRLTVT.

This clone was recorded once. The rearrangement joins TRBV12-2 to TRBJ1-4; the table calls TRBD1, which could not be checked here. TRBV12-2 is a pseudogene segment. This CDR3 region has 21 residues. The CDR3 DNA reads TGTGCAAGTCGCTTACCATCGCACGCCGGGACAGGGCAAGCAACTAATGAAAAACTGTTTTTT. It translates to CASRLPSHAGTGQATNEKLFF.

This chain connects TRBV4-1 to TRBJ1-4; D may be TRBD1 (6 bases). Germline loops: CDR1 MGHRA, CDR2 YSYEKL. The V gene lost 4 bases and the J gene lost 0 bases, with 18 bases spanning the gap. The CDR3 is 18 amino acids. The CDR3 nucleotides read TGCGCCAGCAGCCCCCAATCCAGGGGCCGAGCAACTAATGAAAAACTGTTTTTT. Translation: CASSPQSRGRATNEKLFF.

This clone has only a few counts. The genes are TRBV6-2 or TRBV6-3 and TRBJ1-5; TRBD1 matches at 8 bases. V lost 1 base to trimming and J lost 7 bases; unmatched junction nucleotides: 9. Germline V gene sequence: CDR1 MNHEY, CDR2 SVGEGT. The CDR3 is made up of 16 amino acids. The CDR3 DNA sequence: TGTGCCAGCAGTTACTTCGGACAGGGCAGGAGGCAGCCCCAGCATTTT. This codes for CASSYFGQGRRQPQHF.

The gene calls are TRBV5-5 and TRBJ1-1; tentatively, D is TRBD1 (5 bases). The CDR3 is 15 residues long. The V end was cut by 2 bases, the J end by 4 bases, with 15 bases between. The germline gives CDR1 SGHKS, CDR2 YYEKEE (reference sequence). The CDR3 DNA sequence: TGTGCCAGCAGCTTTGAACCACAGGCTCTCACTGAAGCTTTCTTT. Translated, it gives CASSFEPQALTEAFF.

J is TRBJ1-1 and V is TRBV6-2 or TRBV6-3, with D possibly TRBD1 on 5 matching bases. The germline V and J ends were trimmed by 4 bases and 8 bases, with 11 bases remaining between them. CDR1 is MNHEY and CDR2 is SVGEGT in the germline V gene. The CDR3 has 12 residues. CDR3 coding DNA: TGTGCCAGCAGTTTTCAGGGAACCGAAGCTTTCTTT. It specifies CASSFQGTEAFF.

V is TRBV10-3 and J is TRBJ2-3; TRBD2 is a possible D gene (6 bases). The CDR3 totals 13 residues. Germline assignment: CDR1 ENHRY and CDR2 SYGVKD. V was trimmed by 8 bases and J by 4 bases, leaving 13 bases between them. CDR3 nucleotides: TGTGCCATCGCCTCCCGGGAGCCAGATACGCAGTATTTT. It specifies CAIASREPDTQYF.

The chain combines TRBV12-5 with TRBJ2-3, with 9 bases aligning to TRBD2. The CDR3 sequence is 23 residues long. Germline V CDR1 and CDR2: LGHNT, FRNRAP. J lost 4 bases, V lost 8 bases, and 34 bases had no gene match. The CDR3 loop is CASTSGASGETPQSAWWPDTQYF. In DNA form, the CDR3 reads TGTGCTAGTACCTCTGGGGCTAGCGGGGAGACACCTCAGAGCGCATGGTGGCCAGATACGCAGTATTTT. Filled out from reference TRBV12-5 and TRBJ2-3, the complete variable domain reads DARVTQTPRHKVTEMGQEVTMRCQPILGHNTVFWYRQTMMQGLELLAYFRNRAPLDDSGMPKDRFSAEMPDATLATLKIQPSEPRDSAVYFCASTSGASGETPQSAWWPDTQYFGPGTRLTVL.

The V and J genes are TRBV6-5 and TRBJ1-3; 8 nucleotides line up with TRBD1. Germline loops: CDR1 MNHEY, CDR2 SVGAGI. This CDR3 spans 15 amino acids. The junction had 7 bases not matched to a gene; V was cut back by 4 bases and J by 5 bases. The CDR3 region is CASSSPGQARNTIYF. The CDR3 nucleotides are TGTGCCAGCAGTTCGCCGGGACAGGCCCGAAACACCATATATTTT.

The rearrangement links TRBV6-5 to TRBJ1-2, with D uncertain. Germline V CDR1 and CDR2: MNHEY, SVGAGI. V shed 6 bases and J shed 2 bases, with 10 bases lying between them. This CDR3 contains 13 residues. CDR3 residues: CASRLGLNYGYTF. The CDR3 nucleotides are TGTGCCAGCAGATTGGGCCTGAACTATGGCTACACCTTC.

The chain is built from TRBV28 and TRBJ2-1; D may be TRBD2 (6 bases). There are 15 residues in the CDR3. V shed 6 bases and J shed 10 bases, with 22 bases lying between them. CDR1 is MDHEN, CDR2 SYDVKM, per germline. The CDR3 DNA sequence: TGTGCCAGCAGCCGCGGAGGGGCACTAAGCAAGGAGCAGTTCTTC. It encodes CASSRGGALSKEQFF.

This rearrangement joins TRBV28 to TRBJ2-5; D ambiguous. This CDR3 region has 11 residues. The V gene's germline CDR1 is MDHEN and CDR2 SYDVKM. The V gene lost 3 bases and the J gene lost 5 bases, with 4 bases spanning the gap. CDR3 nucleotides: TGTGCCAGCAGTTTCTATGAGACCCAGTACTTC. This sequence encodes CASSFYETQYF.

V and J are TRBV7-2 and TRBJ2-7; 10 bases are shared with TRBD1. There are 15 residues in the CDR3. V gave up 4 bases and J gave up 2 bases; unmatched junction bases: 5. The germline V gene encodes CDR1 SGHTA and CDR2 FQGNSA. The CDR3 reads CASSSGGQGTYEQYF. In nucleotides, the CDR3 is TGTGCCAGCAGCTCAGGGGGACAGGGGACCTACGAGCAGTACTTC.

The chain carries TRBV12-3 or TRBV12-4 and TRBJ2-3, with D perhaps matching TRBD1 (6 bases). The CDR3 is 12 amino acids. Trimming stripped 8 bases from V and 12 bases from J, with 18 bases between. CDR3 sequence (DNA): TGTGCCAGCTGGAAAACAGGGACACCTCAGTATTTT. Protein: CASWKTGTPQYF.

In this sample, this clone turned up a few times. This chain joins TRBV6-2 or TRBV6-3 and TRBJ2-7; TRBD1 is a possible D gene (6 bases). The CDR3 loop spans 14 amino acids. V was shortened by 5 bases and J by 1 base, with 12 bases between the two germline ends. Germline CDR1 MNHEY, CDR2 SVGEGT. CDR3 in amino acids: CASSTRRGSYEQYF. DNA of the CDR3: TGTGCCAGCAGTACGCGAAGGGGGTCCTACGAGCAGTACTTC.

V is TRBV4-1 and J is TRBJ2-1, with 12 bases that match TRBD2. The CDR3 has 17 residues. Trimming took 5 bases from V and 7 from J; bases not matched to a gene: 12. The germline gives CDR1 MGHRA, CDR2 YSYEKL. CDR3 amino acids: CASSSASGGARGNEQFF. In nucleotides, the CDR3 is TGCGCCAGCAGCTCGGCTAGCGGGGGGGCCCGGGGTAATGAGCAGTTCTTC.